What follows is one T cell receptor beta chain and its context. No antigen is known for it. The record originates from a study of T cell responses to AZD1222 COVID-19 vaccine. This CDR3 region has 14 residues. The V gene's germline CDR1 is SEHNR and CDR2 FQNEAQ (reference sequence). V was clipped by 4 bases and J by 5 bases; unmatched bases: 6. Only in-frame clones appear in the TCRdb table, and some are missing; sequencing was by immunoSEQ multiplex PCR. The sample contains some 150,000 clones, 92% of which appear only once. Study outcomes and limitations: Clonal diversity was possibly underestimated, and the donors were mostly white British, with more females.

The chain links TRBV7-9 to TRBJ1-1; 8 bases line up with TRBD1. This sequence was found in an adult in good health. The sequencing here drew on peripheral blood, taken on day 0 of AZD1222 vaccination. CDR3 residues: CASSYGQGGTEAFF. Written as DNA, the CDR3 is TGTGCCAGCAGCTACGGACAGGGCGGTACTGAAGCTTTCTTT.